Shown below are 31 T cell receptor beta chains from a single sample sequenced in a study of a mutant IDH1 vaccine in newly diagnosed glioma. Their recognized antigens are unknown. Clones were read by immunoSEQ multiplex PCR, and TCRdb kept only the in-frame ones, dropping some. The sample holds roughly 60,000 clones, approximately 84% seen once. Regarding time point: week 11, during vaccination. In the vaccine, a single dose held 300 ug of the mutant IDH1 20-mer peptide, along with topical imiquimod. The sample was PBMCs, taken from a glioma patient whose treatment included an IDH1 peptide vaccine. Receptors originate from a man younger than 45 with glioma.

This chain uses TRBV5-1 with TRBJ2-3; D is undetermined. The ends were cut back, 3 bases at V and 1 base at J, with 9 bases in the middle. This CDR3 is 14 amino acids long. Germline V gene sequence: CDR1 SGHRS, CDR2 YFSETQ. DNA for the CDR3: TGCGCCAGCAGCTCCGACGGGCGCACAGATACGCAGTATTTT. Amino acid sequence: CASSSDGRTDTQYF.

CDR3 nucleotide sequence: TGTGCCAGCAGTGAAATTGTGCTAGCGCGGGAGCAGTACTTC. Residues: CASSEIVLAREQYF. The rearrangement uses TRBV2 and TRBJ2-7, with D possibly TRBD2 on 6 matching bases. The CDR3 runs 14 residues. Germline V lookup: CDR1 SNHLY, CDR2 FYNNEI. Trimming pared 2 bases from V and 7 bases from J, leaving 15 bases between.

The chain carries TRBV29-1 and TRBJ2-7; no clear D. V was trimmed by 4 bases and J by 1 base, leaving 8 bases between them. Looked up from germline, CDR1 is SQVTM and CDR2 is ANQGSEA. This CDR3 spans 12 amino acids. The CDR3 spells CSVASGSYEQYF. The CDR3 DNA is TGCAGCGTTGCTTCAGGTTCCTACGAGCAGTACTTC.

CDR3 amino acids: CASSRGQGTNTGELFF. In DNA, the CDR3 is TGTGCCAGCAGCCGGGGACAAGGGACGAACACCGGGGAGCTGTTTTTT. The V and J genes are TRBV7-9 and TRBJ2-2; TRBD1 is a possible D gene (6 bases). V lost 5 bases and J 0 bases, leaving 13 bases between the germline ends. The V gene's germline CDR1 is SEHNR and CDR2 FQNEAQ (reference sequence). The CDR3 has 16 residues.

V and J are TRBV4-3 and TRBJ2-6; D remains unclear. This CDR3 region has 18 residues. Germline lookup yields CDR1 LGHNA and CDR2 YSLEER. With 3 bases removed from V and 0 bases from J, the gap between germline ends came to 15 bases. The CDR3 loop reads CASSQGIGRLSGANVLTF. The CDR3 DNA is TGCGCCAGCAGCCAGGGGATCGGACGCCTCTCTGGGGCCAACGTCCTGACTTTC.

This chain joins TRBV9 and TRBJ1-1; 7 nucleotides align to TRBD1. Trimming at V came to 8 bases and at J to 6 bases, leaving 10 bases not matched to a gene. Per the germline V gene, CDR1 is SGDLS and CDR2 is YYNGEE. CDR3 length: 13 residues. CDR3 in DNA: TGTGCCAGAGGGGGCCAGGGGCTCTCTGAAGCTTTCTTT. Its translation: CARGGQGLSEAFF.

This chain joins TRBV27 and TRBJ1-6; no firm D call. This CDR3 comprises 16 residues. V was cut by 6 bases and J by 6 bases, with 18 bases left in between. The germline V gene has CDR1 MNHEY and CDR2 SMNVEV (reference sequence). The CDR3 is CASRWTGQTPNSPLHF. The CDR3 DNA is TGTGCCAGCAGGTGGACTGGGCAGACACCTAATTCACCCCTCCACTTT.

This chain connects TRBV2 to TRBJ2-7; 8 bases map to TRBD1. This CDR3 spans 14 amino acids. V lost 8 bases and J lost 2; bases outside the gene matches: 8. Germline values: CDR1 SNHLY, CDR2 FYNNEI. CDR3 in amino acids: CASFGQGRPYEQYF. The CDR3 DNA is TGTGCCAGCTTTGGACAGGGTCGGCCCTACGAGCAGTACTTC.

The genes are TRBV6-1 and TRBJ2-5; D possibly corresponds to TRBD2 (5 bases). Trimming left V 7 bases short and J 2 bases short, with 11 bases between. Per germline, CDR1 MNHNS and CDR2 SASEGT. The CDR3 totals 13 residues. The CDR3 loop reads CASTPTGQETQYF. The CDR3 bases are TGTGCCAGCACCCCGACGGGGCAAGAGACCCAGTACTTC.

The rearrangement uses TRBV2 and TRBJ2-7; 7 positions match TRBD1. This CDR3 contains 15 residues. CDR1 and CDR2 from the germline V gene are SNHLY and FYNNEI. V lost 4 bases and J lost 1; bases outside the gene matches: 7. CDR3 in amino acids: CASSATPRGSYEQYF. The CDR3 DNA sequence: TGTGCCAGCAGTGCCACCCCCAGGGGGTCCTACGAGCAGTACTTC.

The chain combines TRBV5-1 with TRBJ2-7, with D perhaps matching TRBD1 (6 bases). Trimming left V 2 bases short and J 3 bases short, with 12 bases between. Germline CDR1 SGHRS, CDR2 YFSETQ. The CDR3 is 14 amino acids. CDR3 loop: CASSLQGISYEQYF. CDR3 bases: TGCGCCAGCAGCTTACAGGGAATTAGCTACGAGCAGTACTTC. The variable domain in full, completed from reference TRBV5-1 and TRBJ2-7, reads KAGVTQTPRYLIKTRGQQVTLSCSPISGHRSVSWYQQTPGQGLQFLFEYFSETQRNKGNFPGRFSGRQFSNSRSEMNVSTLELGDSALYLCASSLQGISYEQYFGPGTRLTVT.

To note about this clone: At the DNA level, this CDR3 is encoded by other sequences in the same sample as well. V is TRBV13 and J is TRBJ1-5; D is possibly TRBD1 (5 bases). CDR1 is PRHDT, CDR2 FYEKMQ, per germline (reference sequence). V gave up 4 bases and J gave up 7 bases, with 14 bases separating them. The CDR3 sequence is 14 residues long. The CDR3 loop is CASSSRESGQPQHF. CDR3 DNA sequence: TGTGCCAGCAGCTCCAGGGAATCAGGACAGCCCCAGCATTTT.

The CDR3 region has the DNA TGCGCCAGCAGCTCCCTAGGATGGGGGAACACTGAAGCTTTCTTT. Residues: CASSSLGWGNTEAFF. This chain joins TRBV5-1 and TRBJ1-1; D gene ambiguous. Germline assignment: CDR1 SGHRS and CDR2 YFSETQ. The V end was cut by 3 bases, the J end by 1 base, with 13 bases between. The CDR3 sequence is 15 residues long. The whole variable domain, remainder taken from reference TRBV5-1 and TRBJ1-1, is KAGVTQTPRYLIKTRGQQVTLSCSPISGHRSVSWYQQTPGQGLQFLFEYFSETQRNKGNFPGRFSGRQFSNSRSEMNVSTLELGDSALYLCASSSLGWGNTEAFFGQGTRLTVV.

In DNA, the CDR3 is TGCGCCAGCAGCTACAACCGGGACAGGTATAACACTGAAGCTTTCTTT. It translates to CASSYNRDRYNTEAFF. The V and J genes are TRBV5-1 and TRBJ1-1; 8 bases agree with TRBD1. V dropped 3 bases and J dropped 2; count of bases not matched to a gene: 9. Germline V gene data show CDR1 as SGHRS and CDR2 as YFSETQ. The CDR3 length is 16 residues.

This rearrangement joins TRBV4-1 to TRBJ2-4; D might be TRBD2 (6 bases). Germline loops: CDR1 MGHRA, CDR2 YSYEKL. Trimming stripped 4 bases from V and 0 bases from J, with 22 bases between. The length of the CDR3 is 19 residues. CDR3 sequence reads: CASSLKLPGVFGAKNIQYF. The DNA of the CDR3 is TGCGCCAGCAGCCTAAAACTCCCGGGGGTCTTCGGAGCCAAAAACATTCAGTACTTC.

The chain employs TRBV5-6 and TRBJ2-1, with unresolved D. Germline CDR1 SGHDT, CDR2 YYEEEE. The length of the CDR3 is 13 residues. The germline V and J ends were trimmed by 0 bases and 3 bases, with 4 bases remaining between them. CDR3 amino acids: CASSLGLYNEQFF. The CDR3 region has the DNA TGTGCCAGCAGCTTGGGGCTCTACAATGAGCAGTTCTTC. Full variable domain (outside the CDR3, taken from reference TRBV5-6 and TRBJ2-1): DAGVTQSPTHLIKTRGQQVTLRCSPKSGHDTVSWYQQALGQGPQFIFQYYEEEERQRGNFPDRFSGHQFPNYSSELNVNALLLGDSALYLCASSLGLYNEQFFGPGTRLTVL.

This clone was seen just once. The chain joins TRBV5-4 to TRBJ2-5; TRBD2 matches at 8 bases. Germline V gene sequence: CDR1 SGHNT, CDR2 YYREEE (reference sequence). V was clipped by 5 bases and J by 5 bases; unmatched bases: 11. There are 15 residues in the CDR3. Here the CDR3 DNA reads TGTGCCAGCAGTCAAGTGTCGGGAGGGCAGGAGACCCAGTACTTC. It is translated as CASSQVSGGQETQYF. Drawing the rest from reference TRBV5-4 and TRBJ2-5, the complete variable domain is ETGVTQSPTHLIKTRGQQVTLRCSSQSGHNTVSWYQQALGQGPQFIFQYYREEENGRGNFPPRFSGLQFPNYSSELNVNALELDDSALYLCASSQVSGGQETQYFGPGTRLLVL.

V gene TRBV9 combines with J gene TRBJ1-1; D unclear. The germline gives CDR1 SGDLS, CDR2 YYNGEE. This CDR3 region has 14 residues. Trimming shortened V by 5 bases and J by 4 bases, and 15 bases separated the two germline ends. The CDR3 coding sequence is TGTGCCAGCAGTGCCGAGGGTGGCATCACTGAAGCTTTCTTT. Residues: CASSAEGGITEAFF.

The CDR3 reads CASSQDTGGAGPGANVLTF. The CDR3 coding sequence is TGCGCCAGCAGCCAAGACACAGGGGGCGCGGGTCCTGGGGCCAACGTCCTGACTTTC. This chain uses TRBV4-3 with TRBJ2-6; TRBD1 aligns across 9 bases. V trimming: 0 bases; J trimming: 2 bases; junction bases outside the gene matches: 8. The germline V gene has CDR1 LGHNA and CDR2 YSLEER. The CDR3 length is 19 residues.

The chain uses TRBV5-1 and TRBJ2-1, with 13 nucleotides matching TRBD2. Germline CDR1 reads SGHRS; CDR2 reads YFSETQ. V shed 4 bases and J 2 bases; nucleotides not matched to a gene: 3. The CDR3 is 16 amino acids. This CDR3 is CASSQTSGGPYNEQFF. The CDR3 DNA reads TGCGCCAGCAGCCAGACTAGCGGGGGGCCCTACAATGAGCAGTTCTTC.

The rearrangement uses TRBV5-4 and TRBJ1-4; the match to TRBD1 covers 8 bases. CDR1 and CDR2 (germline): SGHNT, YYREEE (reference sequence). The CDR3 sequence is 15 residues long. J lost 6 bases, V lost 2 bases, and 6 bases had no gene match. CDR3: CASSLQGVGDEKLFF. In DNA form, the CDR3 reads TGTGCCAGCAGCTTACAGGGGGTGGGCGATGAAAAACTGTTTTTT.

There are a few counts of this clone. The chain uses TRBV30 and TRBJ1-2, with a possible D match to TRBD1 (6 bases). Germline V lookup: CDR1 GTSNPN, CDR2 SVGIG (reference sequence). V was shortened by 1 base and J by 7 bases, with 16 bases between the two germline ends. The CDR3 totals 14 residues. In nucleotides, the CDR3 is TGTGCCTGGAGTGAAGGCAGGGGAGCGGGTGGCTACACCTTC. Protein product: CAWSEGRGAGGYTF. Using reference TRBV30 and TRBJ1-2 for the parts outside the CDR3, the full variable domain is SQTIHQWPATLVQPVGSPLSLECTVEGTSNPNLYWYRQAAGRGLQLLFYSVGIGQISSEVPQNLSASRPQDRQFILSSKKLLLSDSGFYLCAWSEGRGAGGYTFGSGTRLTVV.

The rearrangement uses TRBV30 and TRBJ2-2, with 8 bases matching TRBD2. The V and J ends lost 4 bases and 6 bases, in that order; junction bases with no gene match: 7. The germline gives CDR1 GTSNPN, CDR2 SVGIG (reference sequence). There are 14 residues in the CDR3. The chain's CDR3 is CAWKGLAGPGELFF. In nucleotides, the CDR3 is TGTGCCTGGAAAGGACTAGCAGGGCCCGGGGAGCTGTTTTTT.

Of note for this clone: Other DNA variants within this sample encode the same CDR3. The V and J genes are TRBV9 and TRBJ2-1, with 12 bases that match TRBD2. Germline trimming cut 1 base from V and 4 bases from J; bases unmatched to any gene: 0. This CDR3 spans 15 amino acids. Germline V gene sequence: CDR1 SGDLS, CDR2 YYNGEE. The CDR3 region is CASSVLAGGYNEQFF. CDR3 nucleotide sequence: TGTGCCAGCAGCGTACTAGCGGGGGGGTACAATGAGCAGTTCTTC.

The chain is built from TRBV7-6 and TRBJ1-5; the match to TRBD1 covers 8 bases. The CDR3 spans 15 residues. Germline CDR1 SGHVS, CDR2 FNYEAQ. V shed 6 bases, J shed 0 bases, and the junction held 4 bases outside the gene matches. As DNA, the CDR3 is TGTGCCAGCAGACAGACAGGGGATAGCAATCAGCCCCAGCATTTT. Its translation is CASRQTGDSNQPQHF. Full variable domain (rest looked up from reference TRBV7-6 and TRBJ1-5): GAGVSQSPRYKVTKRGQDVALRCDPISGHVSLYWYRQALGQGPEFLTYFNYEAQQDKSGLPNDRFSAERPEGSISTLTIQRTEQRDSAMYRCASRQTGDSNQPQHFGDGTRLSIL.

A few counts support this clone. The chain combines TRBV7-8 with TRBJ1-1, with D maybe TRBD1 (5 bases). The V gene's germline CDR1 is SGHVS and CDR2 FQNEAQ. The ends were cut back, 5 bases at V and 6 bases at J, with 10 bases in the middle. The CDR3 is 12 amino acids. The CDR3 sequence is CASSPDTPEAFF. The CDR3 bases are TGTGCCAGCAGCCCGGACACTCCTGAAGCTTTCTTT.

The chain couples TRBV7-2 to TRBJ2-1; 9 bases map to TRBD1. Germline values: CDR1 SGHTA, CDR2 FQGNSA. The CDR3 sequence is 15 residues long. J lost 0 bases, V lost 4 bases, and 1 base had no gene match. This CDR3 is CASSSDRGSYNEQFF. In nucleotides, the CDR3 is TGTGCCAGCAGCTCGGACAGGGGCTCCTACAATGAGCAGTTCTTC.

For the CDR3, the DNA is TGTGCCAGCAGCTCCTCTCGGACCATATATTTT. It yields the protein CASSSSRTIYF. The chain links TRBV7-9 to TRBJ1-3; the D is unclear. The germline gives CDR1 SEHNR, CDR2 FQNEAQ (reference sequence). V shed 4 bases and J shed 10 bases, with 8 bases lying between them. The CDR3 has 11 residues.

V usage is TRBV5-5 and J usage is TRBJ2-5; TRBD2 aligns across 8 bases. V lost 0 bases, J lost 1 base, and 5 bases stayed unmatched. The germline V gene has CDR1 SGHKS and CDR2 YYEKEE (reference sequence). The CDR3 has 16 amino acids. The CDR3 bases are TGTGCCAGCAGCTTGGTAAGCGGGGGAGTCCAAGAGACCCAGTACTTC. It translates to CASSLVSGGVQETQYF. Supplemented by reference TRBV5-5 and TRBJ2-5, the full variable domain reads DAGVTQSPTHLIKTRGQQVTLRCSPISGHKSVSWYQQVLGQGPQFIFQYYEKEERGRGNFPDRFSARQFPNYSSELNVNALLLGDSALYLCASSLVSGGVQETQYFGPGTRLLVL.

In its sample, this clone was seen a few times. This sequence joins TRBV19 and TRBJ1-1; 7 bases are shared with TRBD1. V shed 5 bases, J shed 0 bases, and the junction held 6 bases outside the gene matches. CDR1 is LNHDA, CDR2 SQIVND, per germline (reference sequence). The CDR3 is made up of 15 amino acids. The DNA of the CDR3 is TGTGCCAGTAGTGTCACCGGGACAGTGAACACTGAAGCTTTCTTT. Residues: CASSVTGTVNTEAFF.

The CDR3 DNA sequence: TGTGCCAGCAGCTTAGTTTTTGGTGGCAATCAGCCCCAGCATTTT. This gives the protein CASSLVFGGNQPQHF. The genes are TRBV7-2 and TRBJ1-5; no firm D call. CDR1 is SGHTA, CDR2 FQGNSA, per germline. Trimming removed 1 base at V and 2 bases at J, with 9 bases between. CDR3 length: 15 amino acids.